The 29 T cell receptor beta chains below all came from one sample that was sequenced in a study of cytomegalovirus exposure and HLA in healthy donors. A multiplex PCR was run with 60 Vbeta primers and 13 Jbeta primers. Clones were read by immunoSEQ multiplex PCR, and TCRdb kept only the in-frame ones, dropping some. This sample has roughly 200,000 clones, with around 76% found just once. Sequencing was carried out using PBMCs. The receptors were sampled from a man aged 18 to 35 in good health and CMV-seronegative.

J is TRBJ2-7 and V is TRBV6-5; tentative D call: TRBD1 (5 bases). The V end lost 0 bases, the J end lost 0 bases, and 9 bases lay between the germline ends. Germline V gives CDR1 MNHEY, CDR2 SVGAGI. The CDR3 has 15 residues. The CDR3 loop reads CASSYSWTSSYEQYF. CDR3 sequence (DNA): TGTGCCAGCAGTTACTCTTGGACAAGCTCCTACGAGCAGTACTTC.

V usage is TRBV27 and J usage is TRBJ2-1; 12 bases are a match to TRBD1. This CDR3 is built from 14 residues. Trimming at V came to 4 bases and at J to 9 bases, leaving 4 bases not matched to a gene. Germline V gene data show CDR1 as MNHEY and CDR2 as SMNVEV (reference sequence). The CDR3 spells CASSWGQGASEQFF. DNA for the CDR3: TGTGCCAGCAGTTGGGGACAGGGGGCTTCTGAGCAGTTCTTC.

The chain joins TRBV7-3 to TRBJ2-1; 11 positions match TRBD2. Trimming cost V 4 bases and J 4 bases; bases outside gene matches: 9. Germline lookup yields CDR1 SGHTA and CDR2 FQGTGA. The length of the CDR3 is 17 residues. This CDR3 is CASSSITGTSGYNEQFF. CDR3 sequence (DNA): TGTGCCAGCAGCTCGATCACCGGGACTAGCGGATACAATGAGCAGTTCTTC.

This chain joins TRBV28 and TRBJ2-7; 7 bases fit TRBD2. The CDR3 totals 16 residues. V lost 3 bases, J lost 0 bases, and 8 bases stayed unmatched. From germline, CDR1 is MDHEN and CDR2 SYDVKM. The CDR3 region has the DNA TGTGCCAGCAGTTTTTGGGGCGGGAGTCGCTCCTACGAGCAGTACTTC. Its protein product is CASSFWGGSRSYEQYF.

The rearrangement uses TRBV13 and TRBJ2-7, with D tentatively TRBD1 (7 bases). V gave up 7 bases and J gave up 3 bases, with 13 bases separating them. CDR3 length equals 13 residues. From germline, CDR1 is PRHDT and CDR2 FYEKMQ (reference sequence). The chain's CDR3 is CASTHRGGYEQYF. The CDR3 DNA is TGTGCCAGCACCCACAGGGGAGGCTACGAGCAGTACTTC.

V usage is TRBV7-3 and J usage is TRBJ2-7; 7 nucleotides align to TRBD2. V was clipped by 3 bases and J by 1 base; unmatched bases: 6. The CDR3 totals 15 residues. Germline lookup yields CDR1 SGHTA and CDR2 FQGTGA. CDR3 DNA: TGTGCCAGCAGCTTGCGGAGCGGGAAGTCCTACGAGCAGTACTTC. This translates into CASSLRSGKSYEQYF.

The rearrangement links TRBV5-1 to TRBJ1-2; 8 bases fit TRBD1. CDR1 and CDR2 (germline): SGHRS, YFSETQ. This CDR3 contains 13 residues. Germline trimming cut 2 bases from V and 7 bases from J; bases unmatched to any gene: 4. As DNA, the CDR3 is TGCGCCAGCAGCTTACAGGGGGAAGTTGGCTACACCTTC. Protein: CASSLQGEVGYTF.

This CDR3 is CASSGASGRVVNEQFF. CDR3 coding DNA: TGTGCCAGCAGCGGCGCTAGCGGGAGAGTCGTCAATGAGCAGTTCTTC. The gene calls are TRBV9 and TRBJ2-1, with 10 bases that match TRBD2. The V and J ends lost 3 bases and 6 bases, in that order; junction bases with no gene match: 9. From germline, CDR1 is SGDLS and CDR2 YYNGEE. The CDR3 length is 16 residues.

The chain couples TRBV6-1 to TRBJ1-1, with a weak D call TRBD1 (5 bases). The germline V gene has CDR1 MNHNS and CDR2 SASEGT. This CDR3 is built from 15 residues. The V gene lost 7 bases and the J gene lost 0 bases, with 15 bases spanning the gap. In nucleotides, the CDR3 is TGTGCCAGCAACACAGGAAGTTGGCTGAACACTGAAGCTTTCTTT. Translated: CASNTGSWLNTEAFF.

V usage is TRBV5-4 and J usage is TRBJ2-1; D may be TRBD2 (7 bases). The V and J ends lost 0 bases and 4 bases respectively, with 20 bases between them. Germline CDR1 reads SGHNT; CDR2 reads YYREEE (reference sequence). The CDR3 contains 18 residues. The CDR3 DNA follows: TGTGCCAGCAGCTTGGCCAACGGGGGCGGGAGAGGATACAATGAGCAGTTCTTC. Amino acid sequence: CASSLANGGGRGYNEQFF.

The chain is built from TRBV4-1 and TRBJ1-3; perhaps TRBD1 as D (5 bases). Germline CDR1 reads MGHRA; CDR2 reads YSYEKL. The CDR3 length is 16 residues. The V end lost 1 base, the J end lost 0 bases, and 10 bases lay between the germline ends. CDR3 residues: CASSQGPGLSGNTIYF. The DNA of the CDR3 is TGCGCCAGCAGCCAAGGTCCAGGGCTCTCTGGAAACACCATATATTTT.

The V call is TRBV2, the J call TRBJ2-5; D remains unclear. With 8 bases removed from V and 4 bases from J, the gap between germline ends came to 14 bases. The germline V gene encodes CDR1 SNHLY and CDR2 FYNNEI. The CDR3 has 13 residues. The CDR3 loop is CASCSFLRETQYF. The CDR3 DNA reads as TGTGCCAGCTGTAGTTTTCTCCGAGAGACCCAGTACTTC. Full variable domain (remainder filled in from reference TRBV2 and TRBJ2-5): EPEVTQTPSHQVTQMGQEVILRCVPISNHLYFYWYRQILGQKVEFLVSFYNNEISEKSEIFDDQFSVERPDGSNFTLKIRSTKLEDSAMYFCASCSFLRETQYFGPGTRLLVL.

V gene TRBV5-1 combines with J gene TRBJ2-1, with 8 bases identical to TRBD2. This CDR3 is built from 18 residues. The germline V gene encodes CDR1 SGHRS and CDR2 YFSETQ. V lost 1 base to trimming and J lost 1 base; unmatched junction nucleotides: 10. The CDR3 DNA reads TGCGCCAGCAGCTTGAGGAACTCCGGGACTAGATCCTACAATGAGCAGTTCTTC. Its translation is CASSLRNSGTRSYNEQFF.

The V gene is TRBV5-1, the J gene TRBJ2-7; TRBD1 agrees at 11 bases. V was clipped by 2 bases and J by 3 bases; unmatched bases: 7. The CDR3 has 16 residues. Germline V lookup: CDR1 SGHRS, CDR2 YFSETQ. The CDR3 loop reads CASSLAGTGGYYEQYF. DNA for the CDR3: TGCGCCAGCAGCTTAGCCGGGACAGGGGGATACTACGAGCAGTACTTC.

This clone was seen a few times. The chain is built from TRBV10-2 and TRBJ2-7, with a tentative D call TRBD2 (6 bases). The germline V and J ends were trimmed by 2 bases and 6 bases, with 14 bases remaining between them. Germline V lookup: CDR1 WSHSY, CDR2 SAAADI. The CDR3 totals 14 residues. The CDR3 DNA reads TGCGCCAGCAGTGAGCGGGGGACCTCGCCCGAGCAGTACTTC. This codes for CASSERGTSPEQYF.

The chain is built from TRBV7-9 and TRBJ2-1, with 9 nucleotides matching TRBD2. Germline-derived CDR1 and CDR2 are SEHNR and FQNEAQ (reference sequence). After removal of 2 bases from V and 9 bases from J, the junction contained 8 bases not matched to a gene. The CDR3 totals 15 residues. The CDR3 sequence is CASSLRGLALGEQFF. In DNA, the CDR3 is TGTGCCAGCAGCTTACGGGGACTAGCTTTAGGTGAGCAGTTCTTC.

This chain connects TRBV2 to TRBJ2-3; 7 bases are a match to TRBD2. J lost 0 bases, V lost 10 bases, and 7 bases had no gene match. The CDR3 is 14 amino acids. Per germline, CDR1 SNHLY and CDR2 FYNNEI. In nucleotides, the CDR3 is TGTGCCAACCGGGAGGCGGGTAGCACAGATACGCAGTATTTT. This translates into CANREAGSTDTQYF.

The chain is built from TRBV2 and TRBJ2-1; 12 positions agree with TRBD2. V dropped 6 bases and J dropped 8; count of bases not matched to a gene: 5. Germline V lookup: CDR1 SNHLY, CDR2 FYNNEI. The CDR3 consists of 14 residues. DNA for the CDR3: TGTGCCAGCAGGCTAGCGGGAGGGCCCTATGAGCAGTTCTTC. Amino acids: CASRLAGGPYEQFF.

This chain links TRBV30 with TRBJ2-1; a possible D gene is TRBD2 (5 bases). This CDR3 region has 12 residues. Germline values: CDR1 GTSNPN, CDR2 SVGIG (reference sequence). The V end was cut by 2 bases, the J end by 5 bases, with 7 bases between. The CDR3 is CAWSSGNNEQFF. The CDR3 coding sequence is TGTGCCTGGAGTAGCGGTAACAATGAGCAGTTCTTC.

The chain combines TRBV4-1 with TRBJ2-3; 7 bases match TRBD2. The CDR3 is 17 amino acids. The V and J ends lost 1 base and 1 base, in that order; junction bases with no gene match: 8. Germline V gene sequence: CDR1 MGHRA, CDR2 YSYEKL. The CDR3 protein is CASSQVLLAGGTDTQYF. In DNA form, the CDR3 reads TGCGCCAGCAGCCAAGTTCTTTTGGCGGGAGGCACAGATACGCAGTATTTT.

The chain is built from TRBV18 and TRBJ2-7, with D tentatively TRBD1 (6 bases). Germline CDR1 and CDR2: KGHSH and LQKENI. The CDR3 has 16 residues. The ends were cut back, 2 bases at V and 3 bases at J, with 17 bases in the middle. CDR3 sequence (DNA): TGTGCCAGCTCACCAGGGTTCGCAGGGGATAGCTACGAGCAGTACTTC. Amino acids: CASSPGFAGDSYEQYF.

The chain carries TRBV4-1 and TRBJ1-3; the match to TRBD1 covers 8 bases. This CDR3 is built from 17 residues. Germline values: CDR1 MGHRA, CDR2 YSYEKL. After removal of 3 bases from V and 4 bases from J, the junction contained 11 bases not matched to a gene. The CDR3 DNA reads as TGCGCCAGCAGCCACTCGGACAGGGAGCTAAGCGGAAACACCATATATTTT. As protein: CASSHSDRELSGNTIYF.

Here the CDR3 reads CASSLLGARRGANVLTF. CDR3 sequence (DNA): TGTGCCAGCAGTTTATTAGGGGCTCGAAGGGGGGCCAACGTCCTGACTTTC. The chain has TRBV28 and TRBJ2-6; possibly TRBD1 for D (5 bases). Trimming left V 1 base short and J 4 bases short, with 14 bases between. The CDR3 is 17 amino acids. Germline-derived CDR1 and CDR2 are MDHEN and SYDVKM.

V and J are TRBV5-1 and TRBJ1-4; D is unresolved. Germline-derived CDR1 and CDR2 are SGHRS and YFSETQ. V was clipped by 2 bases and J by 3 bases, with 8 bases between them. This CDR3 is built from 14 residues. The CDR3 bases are TGCGCCAGCAGCTTCGAGGGTGCTAATGAAAAACTGTTTTTT. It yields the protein CASSFEGANEKLFF. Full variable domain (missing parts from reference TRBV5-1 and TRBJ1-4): KAGVTQTPRYLIKTRGQQVTLSCSPISGHRSVSWYQQTPGQGLQFLFEYFSETQRNKGNFPGRFSGRQFSNSRSEMNVSTLELGDSALYLCASSFEGANEKLFFGSGTQLSVL.

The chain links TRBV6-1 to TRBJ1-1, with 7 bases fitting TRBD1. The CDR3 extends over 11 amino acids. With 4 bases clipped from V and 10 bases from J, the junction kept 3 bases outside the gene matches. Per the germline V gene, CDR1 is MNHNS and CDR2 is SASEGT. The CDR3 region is CASSVGQVAFF. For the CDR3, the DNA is TGTGCCAGCAGTGTCGGACAGGTAGCTTTCTTT.

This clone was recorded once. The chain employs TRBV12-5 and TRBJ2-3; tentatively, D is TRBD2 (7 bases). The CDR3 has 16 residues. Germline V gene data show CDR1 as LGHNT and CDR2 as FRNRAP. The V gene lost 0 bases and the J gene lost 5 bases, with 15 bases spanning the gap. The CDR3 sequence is CASGLVGGPSGDTQYF. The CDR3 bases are TGTGCTAGTGGTTTGGTAGGGGGGCCTAGCGGAGATACGCAGTATTTT.

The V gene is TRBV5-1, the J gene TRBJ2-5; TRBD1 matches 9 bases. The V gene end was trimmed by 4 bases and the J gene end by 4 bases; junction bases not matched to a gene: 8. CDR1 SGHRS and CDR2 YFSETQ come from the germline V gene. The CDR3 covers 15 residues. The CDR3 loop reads CASSHGDRVGETQYF. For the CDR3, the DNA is TGCGCCAGCAGCCACGGGGACAGGGTGGGAGAGACCCAGTACTTC.

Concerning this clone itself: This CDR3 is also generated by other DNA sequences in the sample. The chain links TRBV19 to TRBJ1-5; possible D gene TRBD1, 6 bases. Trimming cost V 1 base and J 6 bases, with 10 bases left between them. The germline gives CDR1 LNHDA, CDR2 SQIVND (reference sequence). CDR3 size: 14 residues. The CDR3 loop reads CASSIVGAGQPQHF. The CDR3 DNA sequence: TGTGCCAGTAGTATAGTGGGGGCAGGTCAGCCCCAGCATTTT.

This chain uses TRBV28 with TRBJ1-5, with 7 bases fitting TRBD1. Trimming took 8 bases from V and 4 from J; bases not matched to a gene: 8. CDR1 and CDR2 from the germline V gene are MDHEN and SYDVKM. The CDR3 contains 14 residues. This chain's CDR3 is CASRRDSYNQPQHF. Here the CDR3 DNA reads TGTGCCAGCCGTCGGGACAGCTATAATCAGCCCCAGCATTTT.